The source of this TCR beta chain is a study of PD-1 blockade in classical Hodgkin lymphoma. General study points: Patients were excluded if nivolumab began under 1 year after ASCT (the autologous transplant).

The time point was: cycle 4 day 1 (C4D1), after five to seven weeks of nivolumab. Each patient's relapse followed autologous stem cell transplantation, and brentuximab vedotin exposure varied. Best overall response was complete response, partial response or progressive disease in these relapsed/refractory classical Hodgkin lymphoma patients. Assay used: immunoSEQ multiplex PCR; TCRdb lists only in-frame clones, some missing. The data show fewer than 25,000 clones, about 72% seen once. Worth noting for this clone: Antigen specificity is unknown.

The TCR originated in a human donor with classical Hodgkin lymphoma. The sample consisted of peripheral blood mononuclear cells (PBMCs), taken before the fourth cycle of nivolumab.

CDR3 amino acids: CASRLQGIGANVLTF. CDR3 sequence (DNA): TGTGCCAGCAGACTCCAGGGGATAGGGGCCAACGTCCTGACTTTC. V is TRBV2 and J is TRBJ2-6, with D perhaps matching TRBD1 (6 bases). Per germline, CDR1 SNHLY and CDR2 FYNNEI. CDR3 length: 15 residues. V was trimmed by 6 bases and J by 4 bases, leaving 13 bases between them.